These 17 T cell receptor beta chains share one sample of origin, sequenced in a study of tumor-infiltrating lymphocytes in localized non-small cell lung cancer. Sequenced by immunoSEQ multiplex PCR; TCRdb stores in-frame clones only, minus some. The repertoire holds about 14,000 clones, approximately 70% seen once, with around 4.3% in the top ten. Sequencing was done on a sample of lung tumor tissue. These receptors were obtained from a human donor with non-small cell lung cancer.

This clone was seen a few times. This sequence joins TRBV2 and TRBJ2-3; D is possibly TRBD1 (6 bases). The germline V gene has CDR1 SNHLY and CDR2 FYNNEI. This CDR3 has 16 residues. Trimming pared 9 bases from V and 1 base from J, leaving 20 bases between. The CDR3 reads CARNQIKQGRTDTQYF. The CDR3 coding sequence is TGTGCCAGGAATCAAATAAAACAGGGTCGCACAGATACGCAGTATTTT.

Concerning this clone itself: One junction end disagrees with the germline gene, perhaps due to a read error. The CDR3 is CASSLALGLAGDEQFF. CDR3 nucleotide sequence: TGTGCCAGCAGCCTAGCGTTAGGACTAGCAGGGGATGAGCAGTTCTTC. The J gene is TRBJ2-1, the V gene TRBV7-7; 8 bases map to TRBD2. CDR3 length equals 16 residues. Germline CDR1 SSHAT, CDR2 FNYEAQ (reference sequence).

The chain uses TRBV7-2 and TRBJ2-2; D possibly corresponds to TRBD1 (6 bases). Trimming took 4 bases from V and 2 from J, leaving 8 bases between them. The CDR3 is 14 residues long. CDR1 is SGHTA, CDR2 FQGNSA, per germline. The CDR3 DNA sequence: TGTGCCAGCAGCTACGGGACAAACACCGGGGAGCTGTTTTTT. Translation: CASSYGTNTGELFF. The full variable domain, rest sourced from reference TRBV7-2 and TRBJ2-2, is GAGVSQSPSNKVTEKGKDVELRCDPISGHTALYWYRQSLGQGLEFLIYFQGNSAPDKSGLPSDRFSAERTGGSVSTLTIQRTQQEDSAVYLCASSYGTNTGELFFGEGSRLTVL.

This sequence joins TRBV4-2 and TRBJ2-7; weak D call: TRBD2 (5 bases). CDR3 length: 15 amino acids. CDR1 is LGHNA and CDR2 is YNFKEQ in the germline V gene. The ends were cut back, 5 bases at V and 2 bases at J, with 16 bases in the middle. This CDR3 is CASSTDRPAAYEQYF. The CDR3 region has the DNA TGTGCCAGCAGCACAGACCGCCCAGCGGCCTACGAGCAGTACTTC.

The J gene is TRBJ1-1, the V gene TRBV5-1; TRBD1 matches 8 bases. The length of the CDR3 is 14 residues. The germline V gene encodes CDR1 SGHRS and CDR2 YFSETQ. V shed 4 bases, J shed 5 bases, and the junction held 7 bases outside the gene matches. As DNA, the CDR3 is TGCGCCAGCAGCCTAGGACAGGGAGGAACTGAAGCTTTCTTT. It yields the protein CASSLGQGGTEAFF. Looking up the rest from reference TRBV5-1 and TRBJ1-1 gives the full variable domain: KAGVTQTPRYLIKTRGQQVTLSCSPISGHRSVSWYQQTPGQGLQFLFEYFSETQRNKGNFPGRFSGRQFSNSRSEMNVSTLELGDSALYLCASSLGQGGTEAFFGQGTRLTVV.

The CDR3 reads CASSLTWTNPEQYF. CDR3 nucleotides: TGTGCCAGCAGTTTAACGTGGACTAACCCCGAGCAGTACTTC. The V and J genes are TRBV27 and TRBJ2-7, with D possibly matching TRBD2 (6 bases). Germline CDR1 reads MNHEY; CDR2 reads SMNVEV (reference sequence). The CDR3 totals 14 residues. V was shortened by 2 bases and J by 6 bases, with 14 bases between the two germline ends.

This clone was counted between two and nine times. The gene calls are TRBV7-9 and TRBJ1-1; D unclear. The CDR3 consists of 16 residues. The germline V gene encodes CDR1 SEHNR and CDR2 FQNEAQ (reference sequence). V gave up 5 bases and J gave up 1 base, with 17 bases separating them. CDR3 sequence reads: CASSPNSGWGNTEAFF. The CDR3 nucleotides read TGTGCCAGCAGCCCCAATTCGGGGTGGGGGAACACTGAAGCTTTCTTT.

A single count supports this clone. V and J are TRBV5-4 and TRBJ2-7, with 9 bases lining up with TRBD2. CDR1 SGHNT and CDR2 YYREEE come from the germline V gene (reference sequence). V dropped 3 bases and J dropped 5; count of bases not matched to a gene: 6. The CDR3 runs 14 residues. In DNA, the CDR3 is TGTGCCAGCAGCTACGCGGGGGGGATCAACGAGCAGTACTTC. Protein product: CASSYAGGINEQYF.

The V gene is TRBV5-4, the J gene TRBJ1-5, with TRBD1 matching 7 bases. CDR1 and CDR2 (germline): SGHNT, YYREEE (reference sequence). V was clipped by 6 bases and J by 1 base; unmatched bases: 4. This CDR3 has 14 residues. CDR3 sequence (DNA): TGTGCCAGCAACCTACAGGGGAGCAATCAGCCCCAGCATTTT. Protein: CASNLQGSNQPQHF.

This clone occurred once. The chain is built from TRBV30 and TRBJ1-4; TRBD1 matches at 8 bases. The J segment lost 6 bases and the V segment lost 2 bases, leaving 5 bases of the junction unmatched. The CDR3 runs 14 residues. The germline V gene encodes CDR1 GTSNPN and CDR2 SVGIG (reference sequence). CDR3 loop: CAWSNTGGHEKLFF. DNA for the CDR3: TGTGCCTGGAGTAACACAGGGGGGCATGAAAAACTGTTTTTT.

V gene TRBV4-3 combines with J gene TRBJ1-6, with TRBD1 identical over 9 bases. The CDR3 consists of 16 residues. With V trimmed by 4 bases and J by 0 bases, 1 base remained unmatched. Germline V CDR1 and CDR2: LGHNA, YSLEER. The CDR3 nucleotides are TGCGCCAGCAGCCGACAGGGGGGCTCCTATAATTCACCCCTCCACTTT. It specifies CASSRQGGSYNSPLHF.

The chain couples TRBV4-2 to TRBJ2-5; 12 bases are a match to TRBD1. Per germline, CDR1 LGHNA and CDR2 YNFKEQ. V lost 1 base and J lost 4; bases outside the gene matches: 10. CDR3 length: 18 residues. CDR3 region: CASSQVQVGTGGVETQYF. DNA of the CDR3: TGTGCCAGCAGCCAAGTACAAGTCGGGACAGGGGGCGTAGAGACCCAGTACTTC.

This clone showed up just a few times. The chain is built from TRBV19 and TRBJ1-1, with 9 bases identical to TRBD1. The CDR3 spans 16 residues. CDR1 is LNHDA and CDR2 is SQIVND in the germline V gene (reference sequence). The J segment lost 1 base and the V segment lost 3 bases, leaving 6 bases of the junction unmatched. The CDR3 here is CASSIANRGPNTEAFF. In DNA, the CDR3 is TGTGCCAGTAGTATTGCGAACAGGGGGCCGAACACTGAAGCTTTCTTT.

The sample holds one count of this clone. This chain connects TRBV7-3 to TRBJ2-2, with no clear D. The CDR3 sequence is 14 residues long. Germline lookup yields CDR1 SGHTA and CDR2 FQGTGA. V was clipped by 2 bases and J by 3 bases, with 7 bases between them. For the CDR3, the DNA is TGTGCCAGCAGCTTAGGGGTAGACACCGGGGAGCTGTTTTTT. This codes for CASSLGVDTGELFF.

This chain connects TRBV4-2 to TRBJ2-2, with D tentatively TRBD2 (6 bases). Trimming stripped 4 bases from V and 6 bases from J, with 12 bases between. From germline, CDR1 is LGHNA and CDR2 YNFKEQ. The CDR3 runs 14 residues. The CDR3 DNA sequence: TGTGCCAGCAGCCCTTTGTGGGAGGCCGGGGAGCTGTTTTTT. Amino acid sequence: CASSPLWEAGELFF.

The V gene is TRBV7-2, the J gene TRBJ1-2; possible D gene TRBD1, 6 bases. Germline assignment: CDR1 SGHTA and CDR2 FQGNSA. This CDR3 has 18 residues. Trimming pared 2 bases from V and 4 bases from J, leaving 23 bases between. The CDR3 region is CASSLSGPGVTGPYGYTF. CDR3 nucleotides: TGTGCCAGCAGCTTAAGTGGGCCGGGGGTGACAGGCCCCTATGGCTACACCTTC.

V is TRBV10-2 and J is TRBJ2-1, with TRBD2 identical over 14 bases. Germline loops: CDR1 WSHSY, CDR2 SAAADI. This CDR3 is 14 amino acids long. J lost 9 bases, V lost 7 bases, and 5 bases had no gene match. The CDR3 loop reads CASTGTSGSGEQFF. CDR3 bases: TGCGCCAGCACCGGGACTAGCGGGAGTGGTGAGCAGTTCTTC.